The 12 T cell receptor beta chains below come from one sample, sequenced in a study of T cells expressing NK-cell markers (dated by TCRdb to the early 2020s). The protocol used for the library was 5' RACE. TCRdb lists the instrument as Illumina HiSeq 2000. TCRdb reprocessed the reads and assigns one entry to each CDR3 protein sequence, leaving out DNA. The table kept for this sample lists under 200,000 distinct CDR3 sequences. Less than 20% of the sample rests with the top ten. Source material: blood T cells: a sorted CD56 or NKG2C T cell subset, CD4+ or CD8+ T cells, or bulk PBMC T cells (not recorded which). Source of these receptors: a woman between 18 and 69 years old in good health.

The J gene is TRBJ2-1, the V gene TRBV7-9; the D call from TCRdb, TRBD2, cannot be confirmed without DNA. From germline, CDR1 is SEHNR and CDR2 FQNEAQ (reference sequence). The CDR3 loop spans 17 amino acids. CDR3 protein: CASSLPGSSGGNNEQFF.

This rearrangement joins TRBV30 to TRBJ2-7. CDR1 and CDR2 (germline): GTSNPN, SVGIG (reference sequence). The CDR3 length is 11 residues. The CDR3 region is CAGQDRAEQYF. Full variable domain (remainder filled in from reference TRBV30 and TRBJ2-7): SQTIHQWPATLVQPVGSPLSLECTVEGTSNPNLYWYRQAAGRGLQLLFYSVGIGQISSEVPQNLSASRPQDRQFILSSKKLLLSDSGFYLCAGQDRAEQYFGPGTRLTVT.

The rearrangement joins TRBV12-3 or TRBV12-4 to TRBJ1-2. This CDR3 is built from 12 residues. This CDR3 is CASGVTNYGYTF.

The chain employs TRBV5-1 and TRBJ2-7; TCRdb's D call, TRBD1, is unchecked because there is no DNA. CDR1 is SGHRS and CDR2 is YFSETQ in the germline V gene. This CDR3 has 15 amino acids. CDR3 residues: CASSLRLGVGYEQYF.

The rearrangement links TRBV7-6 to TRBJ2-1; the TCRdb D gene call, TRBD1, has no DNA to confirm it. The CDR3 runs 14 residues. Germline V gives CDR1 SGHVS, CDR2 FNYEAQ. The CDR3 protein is CASSLTGQNNEQFF.

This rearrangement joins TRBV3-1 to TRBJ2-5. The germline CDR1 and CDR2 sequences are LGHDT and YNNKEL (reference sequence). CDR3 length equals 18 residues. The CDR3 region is CASSQDSLLAPYQETQYF.

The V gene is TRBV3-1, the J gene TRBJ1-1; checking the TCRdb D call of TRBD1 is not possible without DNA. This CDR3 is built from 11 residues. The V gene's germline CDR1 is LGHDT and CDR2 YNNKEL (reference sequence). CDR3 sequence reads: CASEDRGEAFF.

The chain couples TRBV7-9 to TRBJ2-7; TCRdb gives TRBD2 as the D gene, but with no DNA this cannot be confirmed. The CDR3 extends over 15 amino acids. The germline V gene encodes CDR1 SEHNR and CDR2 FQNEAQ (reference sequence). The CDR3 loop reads CASSSWEGSSYEQYF.

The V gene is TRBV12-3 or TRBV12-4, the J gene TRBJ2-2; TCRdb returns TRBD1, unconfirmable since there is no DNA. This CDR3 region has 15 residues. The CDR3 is CASSLSGQGGGELFF.

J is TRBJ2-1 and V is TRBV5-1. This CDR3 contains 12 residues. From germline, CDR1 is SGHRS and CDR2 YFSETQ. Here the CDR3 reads CASRTQSNEQFF.

This CDR3 is CASTIGQPNTGELFF. The chain combines TRBV5-1 with TRBJ2-2; TCRdb gives TRBD1 as the D gene, but with no DNA this cannot be confirmed. This CDR3 spans 15 amino acids. CDR1 and CDR2 from the germline V gene are SGHRS and YFSETQ.

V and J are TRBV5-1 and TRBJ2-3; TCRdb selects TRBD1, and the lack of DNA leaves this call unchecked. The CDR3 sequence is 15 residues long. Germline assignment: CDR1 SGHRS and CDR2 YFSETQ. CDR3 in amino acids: CASSLGTGHTDTQYF.